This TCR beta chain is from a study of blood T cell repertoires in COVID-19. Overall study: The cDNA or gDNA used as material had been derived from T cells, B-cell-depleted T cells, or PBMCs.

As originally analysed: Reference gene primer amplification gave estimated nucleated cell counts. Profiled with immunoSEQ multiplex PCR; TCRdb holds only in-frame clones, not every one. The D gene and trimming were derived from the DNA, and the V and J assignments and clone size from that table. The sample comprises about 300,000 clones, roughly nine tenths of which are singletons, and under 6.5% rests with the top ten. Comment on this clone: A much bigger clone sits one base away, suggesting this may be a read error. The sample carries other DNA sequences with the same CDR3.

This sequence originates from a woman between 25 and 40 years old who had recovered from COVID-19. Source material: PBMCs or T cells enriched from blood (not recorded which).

CDR3 amino acids: CASSLRGDTGELFF. The CDR3 coding sequence is TGTGCCAGCAGCTTGCGGGGTGACACCGGGGAGCTGTTTTTT. The chain uses TRBV5-4 and TRBJ2-2, with D possibly matching TRBD2 (5 bases). The V and J ends lost 1 base and 3 bases respectively, with 7 bases between them. CDR3 length: 14 residues. Germline V gives CDR1 SGHNT, CDR2 YYREEE (reference sequence).